What follows are 19 T cell receptor beta chains derived from one specimen sequenced in a study of T cells after yellow fever vaccination. One entry per CDR3 protein, called by TCRdb with MiXCR from the 5' RACE reads. The sample shows about 58,000 distinct CDR3 sequences, about 5.6% of them seen only once. The sequencing here drew on PBMCs, either bulk or a sorted T-cell subset (CD4+, CD8+, memory, or dextramer-sorted; not recorded which), taken on the day of the yellow fever booster vaccination. The receptors shown here come from a man between 18 and 35 years old who received the YFV17D yellow fever vaccine.

The chain is built from TRBV4-3 and TRBJ2-7; 11 bases are shared with TRBD1. J gave up 3 bases and V 0 bases, and 4 bases lay outside the gene matches. CDR3 length: 16 amino acids. Per the germline V gene, CDR1 is LGHNA and CDR2 is YSLEER. The CDR3 sequence: CASSQDPGTGGYEQYF. In DNA form, the CDR3 reads TGCGCCAGCAGCCAAGATCCCGGGACAGGGGGCTACGAGCAGTACTTC.

The chain combines TRBV21-1 with TRBJ2-7; TRBD1 was called by the table and not checked on the DNA. TRBV21-1 is an annotated pseudogene. CDR3 length: 16 amino acids. For the CDR3, the DNA is TGTGCCAGCAGCAAAGTTGTGGCAGGGAAAAGTTACGAGCAGTACGTC. Translated: CASSKVVAGKSYEQYV.

This clonotype has only a few counts. The chain has TRBV11-3 and TRBJ2-1; D possibly corresponds to TRBD2 (5 bases). V was cut by 5 bases and J by 5 bases, with 19 bases left in between. CDR3 size: 16 residues. The germline CDR1 and CDR2 sequences are SGHNT and YENEEA. The CDR3 DNA reads TGTGCCAGCAGCCCCAGGCACGGGAACGGGGACAATGAGCAGTTCTTC. Residues: CASSPRHGNGDNEQFF.

This clonotype was counted only a few times. The V call is TRBV4-1, the J call TRBJ1-3; maybe TRBD1 (5 bases). Germline values: CDR1 MGHRA, CDR2 YSYEKL. Trimming pared 4 bases from V and 1 base from J, leaving 14 bases between. This CDR3 region has 16 residues. The CDR3 DNA reads TGCGCCAGCAGCCCGACCCGGGGGAGATCTGGAAACACCATATATTTT. It specifies CASSPTRGRSGNTIYF.

The sample holds many counts of this clonotype. The rearrangement links TRBV28 to TRBJ2-7; 8 nucleotides line up with TRBD1. Losses at the gene ends were 9 bases for V and 6 bases for J; bases not matched to a gene: 16. CDR1 is MDHEN, CDR2 SYDVKM, per germline. CDR3 length: 15 amino acids. The CDR3 here is CASRPGGVWLGEQYV. The CDR3 region has the DNA TGTGCCAGTCGCCCAGGGGGCGTTTGGTTAGGCGAGCAGTACGTC.

This clonotype was observed at least ten times. CDR3: CASSYGYRTYEQYV. CDR3 nucleotides: TGTGCCAGCAGTTACGGTTACCGTACCTACGAGCAGTACGTC. The chain carries TRBV6-2 or TRBV6-3 and TRBJ2-7; no clear D. Germline-derived CDR1 and CDR2 are MNHEY and SVGEGT. There are 14 residues in the CDR3. V dropped 2 bases and J dropped 2 bases, with 10 bases sitting between them.

The rearrangement uses TRBV5-1 and TRBJ2-5, with D unresolved. The CDR3 runs to 11 residues. The germline V gene encodes CDR1 SGHRS and CDR2 YFSETQ. Trimming removed 0 bases at V and 5 bases at J, with 2 bases between. The CDR3 region has the DNA TGCGCCAGCAGCTTGGCGGAGACCCAGTACTTC. This codes for CASSLAETQYF.

This clonotype was found many times. The genes are TRBV7-9 and TRBJ1-1; D might be TRBD1 (6 bases). There are 15 residues in the CDR3. Deletions cut 5 bases from V and 2 bases from J, with 15 bases between. Germline CDR1 and CDR2: SEHNR and FQNEAQ (reference sequence). The CDR3: CASSPAGTINTEAFF. CDR3 coding DNA: TGTGCCAGCAGCCCTGCCGGGACAATCAACACTGAAGCTTTCTTT.

This clonotype was observed a few times. The chain employs TRBV6-6 and TRBJ2-5, with a possible D match to TRBD1 (6 bases). Germline V CDR1 and CDR2: MNHNY, SVGAGI (reference sequence). The V gene lost 3 bases and the J gene lost 1 base, with 18 bases spanning the gap. The CDR3 is made up of 17 amino acids. The CDR3, as DNA: TGTGCCAGCAGTTATTCGTACGATCCAGGGGCCCAAGAGACCCAGTACTTC. Translation: CASSYSYDPGAQETQYF.

The V call is TRBV24-1, the J call TRBJ2-1; 8 bases align to TRBD1. This CDR3 is 13 amino acids long. The trim removed 7 bases at V and 8 bases at J, leaving 6 bases unmatched. Germline assignment: CDR1 KGHDR and CDR2 SFDVKD. The chain's CDR3 is CATRDRASDEQFF. Here the CDR3 DNA reads TGTGCCACCAGGGACAGGGCGTCCGATGAGCAGTTCTTC.

The chain recombines TRBV18 with TRBJ1-1, with no clear D. Trimming left V 0 bases short and J 8 bases short, with 16 bases between. CDR3 length: 15 residues. Per the germline V gene, CDR1 is KGHSH and CDR2 is LQKENI. Here the CDR3 DNA reads TGTGCCAGCTCACCACCGGTCGTCGGACGGATGGAAGCTTTCTTT. This encodes CASSPPVVGRMEAFF.

This clonotype came up a few times. The V call is TRBV6-6, the J call TRBJ2-3; D not resolved. The germline V and J ends were trimmed by 2 bases and 1 base, with 4 bases remaining between them. The germline V gene encodes CDR1 MNHNY and CDR2 SVGAGI (reference sequence). The CDR3 has 13 amino acids. This CDR3 is CASSYDGTDTQYF. In nucleotides, the CDR3 is TGTGCCAGCAGTTACGATGGCACAGATACGCAGTATTTT.

The V gene is TRBV7-2, the J gene TRBJ2-5; TRBD2 aligns across 10 bases. This CDR3 region has 15 residues. V lost 2 bases, J lost 5 bases, and 5 bases stayed unmatched. Germline V gene lookup returns CDR1 SGHTA and CDR2 FQGNSA. CDR3 residues: CASSLFLAGAETQYF. The CDR3 DNA reads TGTGCCAGCAGCTTATTTCTAGCGGGGGCGGAGACCCAGTACTTC.

This clonotype was counted many times. V gene TRBV7-2 combines with J gene TRBJ1-1; D is unclear. Trimming pared 2 bases from V and 1 base from J, leaving 5 bases between. Germline-derived CDR1 and CDR2 are SGHTA and FQGNSA. CDR3 length: 13 residues. The CDR3 DNA reads TGTGCCAGCAGCTTATCACAGAACACTGAAGCTTTCTTT. Translated: CASSLSQNTEAFF.

This clonotype has ten or more counts. The chain joins TRBV12-3 or TRBV12-4 to TRBJ1-3, with a weak D call TRBD1 (6 bases). This CDR3 region has 15 residues. V lost 8 bases and J 0 bases, leaving 14 bases between the germline ends. The CDR3 here is CASRGQGISGNTIYF. The CDR3 DNA follows: TGTGCCAGCCGGGGGCAGGGGATCTCTGGAAACACCATATATTTT.

This clonotype appeared many times. The chain carries TRBV7-6 and TRBJ2-5; D gene uncertain. Germline V gene data show CDR1 as SGHVS and CDR2 as FNYEAQ. Trimming removed 8 bases at V and 1 base at J, with 8 bases between. The length of the CDR3 is 12 residues. The DNA for the CDR3 is TGTGCCAGCTATAATCTCCAAGAGACCCAGTACTTC. Protein sequence: CASYNLQETQYF.

This clonotype has a count of ten or more. This rearrangement joins TRBV7-9 to TRBJ2-4, with D hard to call. The CDR3 loop spans 11 amino acids. V was trimmed by 6 bases and J by 9 bases, leaving 9 bases between them. Germline CDR1 reads SEHNR; CDR2 reads FQNEAQ (reference sequence). CDR3 nucleotides: TGTGCCAGCAGAGGGTATGGCATTCAGTACTTC. It codes for CASRGYGIQYF.

The chain joins TRBV4-1 to TRBJ2-5, with 9 bases aligning to TRBD2. The germline gives CDR1 MGHRA, CDR2 YSYEKL. V trimming: 1 base; J trimming: 4 bases; junction bases outside the gene matches: 16. This CDR3 is 19 amino acids long. The CDR3 sequence: CASSQGIQAGGTFGETQYF. CDR3 in DNA: TGCGCCAGCAGCCAAGGGATTCAAGCGGGGGGCACCTTCGGAGAGACCCAGTACTTC.

The chain recombines TRBV9 with TRBJ2-5, with 7 bases lining up with TRBD1. Trimming cost V 2 bases and J 1 base; bases outside gene matches: 2. The V gene's germline CDR1 is SGDLS and CDR2 YYNGEE. CDR3 length: 14 amino acids. CDR3 DNA: TGTGCCAGCAGCGTTCGGGACAGCCAAGAGACCCAGTACTTC. Translating gives CASSVRDSQETQYF.